This T cell receptor (beta chain) was recorded in a study of T cell repertoires in cytomegalovirus infection. Study summary: Signatures in public TCR beta sequences pointed to both CMV infection and matching HLA type.

TCRdb redid the calling of the reads with MiXCR, one entry per CDR3 protein. In the table there are about 450,000 distinct CDR3 sequences, approximately 30% of which are singletons. Study outcomes and limitations: Totalled public TCR beta family frequency picked out people who carried CMV plus the relevant HLA. HLA-C-restricted, CMV-specific TCR beta clonotypes were dominant ex vivo.

This clonotype has only a few counts. Its specificity is not known. The sample taken for sequencing was PBMCs. This clonotype was sampled from a human donor in good health (CMV status not recorded). Some clones in this sample may be carry-over from other donors' samples.

The CDR3 sequence is CASSEAGGPVNQPQHF. CDR3 coding DNA: TGTGCCAGCAGTGAAGCGGGAGGTCCAGTAAATCAGCCCCAGCATTTT. The rearrangement joins TRBV6-1 to TRBJ1-5; D ambiguous. Germline CDR1 is MNHNS and CDR2 is SASEGT. The CDR3 covers 16 residues. Trimming stripped 0 bases from V and 4 bases from J, with 13 bases between.